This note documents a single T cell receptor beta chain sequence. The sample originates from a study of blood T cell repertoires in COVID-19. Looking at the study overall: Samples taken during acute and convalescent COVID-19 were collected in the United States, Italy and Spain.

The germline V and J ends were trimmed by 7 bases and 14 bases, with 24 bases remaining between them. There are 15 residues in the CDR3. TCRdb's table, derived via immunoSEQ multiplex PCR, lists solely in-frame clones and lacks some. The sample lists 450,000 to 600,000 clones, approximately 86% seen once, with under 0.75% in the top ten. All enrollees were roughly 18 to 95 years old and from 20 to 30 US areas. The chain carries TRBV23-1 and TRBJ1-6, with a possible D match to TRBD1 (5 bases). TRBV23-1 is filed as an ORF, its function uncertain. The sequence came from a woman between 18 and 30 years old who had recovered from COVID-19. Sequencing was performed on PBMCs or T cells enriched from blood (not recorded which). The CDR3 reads CASITMVDTPRALHF. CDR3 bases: TGCGCCAGCATCACTATGGTGGACACCCCTAGGGCCCTCCACTTT.